This paragraph covers one TCR beta chain sequence. Its specificity is unknown. Because it lacks the conserved phenylalanine or tryptophan at the end, this CDR3 is likely a read error. The DNA is omitted, as the CDR3 cannot be located on it reliably, and the CDR3 follows TCRdb's listing. The record originates from a study of Graves' ophthalmopathy and Graves' hyperthyroidism. General study findings and limits: The blood repertoire also included most expanded thyroid clonotypes above 0.001 frequency. With about 87% sensitivity and less than 83% specificity, a 13-signature model separated ophthalmopathy from stable hyperthyroidism.

Amplification of TCR beta CDR3 regions used RNA transcripts. HTBI primers served in a first-round RT-PCR, which a second-round multiplex PCR followed. TCRdb re-called the multiplex PCR reads through MiXCR, storing one row per CDR3 protein. The sample holds 1 million to 1.3 million distinct CDR3 sequences; around a third are singletons and the top ten take around 10%. The clonotype originates from an adult man with Graves' hyperthyroidism. The sample was peripheral blood or thyroid tissue (not recorded which).

The CDR3 spells CASSPTDRATS. The rearrangement links TRBV7-9 to TRBJ1-1; the table's D call TRBD1 went unverified against the DNA. The CDR3 is 11 amino acids in total, end residues counted. Germline V gene data show CDR1 as SEHNR and CDR2 as FQNEAQ (reference sequence).